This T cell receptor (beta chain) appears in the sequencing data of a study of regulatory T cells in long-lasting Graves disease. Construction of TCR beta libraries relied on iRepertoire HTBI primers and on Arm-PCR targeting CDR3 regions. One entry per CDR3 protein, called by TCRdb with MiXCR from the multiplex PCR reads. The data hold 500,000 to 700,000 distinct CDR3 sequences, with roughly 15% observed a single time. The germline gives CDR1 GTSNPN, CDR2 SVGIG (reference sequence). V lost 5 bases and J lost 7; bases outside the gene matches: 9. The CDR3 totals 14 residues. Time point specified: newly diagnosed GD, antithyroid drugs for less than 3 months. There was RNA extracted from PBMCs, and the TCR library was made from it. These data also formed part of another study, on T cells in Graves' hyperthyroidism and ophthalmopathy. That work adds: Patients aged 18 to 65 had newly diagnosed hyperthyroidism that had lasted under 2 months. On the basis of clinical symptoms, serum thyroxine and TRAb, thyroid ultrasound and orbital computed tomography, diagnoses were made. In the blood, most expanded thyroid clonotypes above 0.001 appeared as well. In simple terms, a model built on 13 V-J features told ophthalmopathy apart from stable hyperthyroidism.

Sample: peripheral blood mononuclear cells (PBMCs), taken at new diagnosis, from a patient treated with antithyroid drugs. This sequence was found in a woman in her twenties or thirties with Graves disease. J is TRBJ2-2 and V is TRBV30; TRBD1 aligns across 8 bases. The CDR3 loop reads CAWDQGQAIGELFF. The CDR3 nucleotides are TGTGCCTGGGATCAGGGACAGGCGATCGGGGAGCTGTTTTTT.